This TCR beta chain comes out of a study of a mutant IDH1 vaccine in newly diagnosed glioma. Study-wide context: Vaccine administration was initiated 4-6 weeks following radiotherapy alone, or with temozolomide cycles. Treated patients showed a male proportion of around 62%, a female proportion of 37.5%, and a mean age of 40.4 years. Patients had received radiotherapy, temozolomide, or both previously, most receiving both.

The time point is: week 11, during vaccination. Each dose of the vaccine consisted of 300 ug of mutant IDH1 20-mer peptide, with topical imiquimod. Profiled with immunoSEQ multiplex PCR; TCRdb holds only in-frame clones, not every one. Among 25,000 to 35,000 clones listed, around 87% were seen once. This CDR3 contains 16 residues. Trimming stripped 5 bases from V and 0 bases from J, with 14 bases between. Per germline, CDR1 SNHLY and CDR2 FYNNEI. A word on this clone: As yet, its antigen is unknown.

This sample comprised PBMCs, obtained from a glioma patient whose treatment included an IDH1 peptide vaccine. This sequence joins TRBV2 and TRBJ2-4, with D perhaps matching TRBD2 (5 bases). The sequence was collected from a young man with glioma. CDR3 in DNA: TGTGCCAGCAGTAGGACTGTGAACCTAGCCAAAAACATTCAGTACTTC. Amino acid sequence: CASSRTVNLAKNIQYF. The complete variable domain, with remaining parts taken from reference TRBV2 and TRBJ2-4, reads EPEVTQTPSHQVTQMGQEVILRCVPISNHLYFYWYRQILGQKVEFLVSFYNNEISEKSEIFDDQFSVERPDGSNFTLKIRSTKLEDSAMYFCASSRTVNLAKNIQYFGAGTRLSVL.